This TCR beta chain was sequenced in a study of CD8 T cells in ankylosing spondylitis. General observations from the study: For ankylosing spondylitis blood, a TCR beta motif of several highly homologous variants appeared characteristic.

This clonotype was recorded many times. The target antigen is unknown. One entry per CDR3 protein results from TCRdb running MiXCR on the 5' RACE reads. The sample carries 450,000 to 550,000 distinct CDR3 sequences, less than 6% recorded once. The clonotype originates from a male donor with ankylosing spondylitis. Source material: blood, either unsorted or a sorted T cell fraction (not recorded which).

The DNA of the CDR3 is TGCGCCAGCAGGGCTGGATTCACCACTGAAGCTTTCTTT. Translation gives CASRAGFTTEAFF. This rearrangement joins TRBV5-1 to TRBJ1-1; the D is unclear. The CDR3 is made up of 13 amino acids. CDR1 is SGHRS and CDR2 is YFSETQ in the germline V gene. The ends were cut back, 5 bases at V and 4 bases at J, with 12 bases in the middle.